This T cell receptor beta chain was recovered during a study of T cell repertoires in cytomegalovirus infection. Study information: Matching HLA type and CMV infection were both indicated by public TCR beta signatures. Regarding the study as a whole: Carriage of CMV together with the relevant HLA was identifiable through cumulative public TCR beta family frequency.

TCRdb fed the reads into MiXCR, producing one record per CDR3 protein. The sample holds 150,000 to 200,000 distinct CDR3 sequences, approximately 28% seen once. This clonotype was recorded a few times. Its antigen is currently unknown. Trimming took off 6 bases at V and 4 bases at J, with 16 bases between the two ends. The CDR3 consists of 14 residues. The germline V gene has CDR1 SQVTM and CDR2 ANQGSEA. Material for sequencing was PBMCs. The chain couples TRBV29-1 to TRBJ1-5; tentatively, D is TRBD1 (6 bases). The sequence was obtained from a human donor in good health (CMV status not recorded). Some clones in this sample may be carry-over from other donors' samples. CDR3 residues: CSVSGRDINQPQHF. CDR3 nucleotides: TGCAGCGTCTCCGGGCGGGACATTAATCAGCCCCAGCATTTT.